This T cell receptor beta chain was retrieved from a study of T-cell memory formation after mild COVID-19. General observations from the study: Later expanders leaned toward CD4+, whereas clones contracting from day 15 to 85 were balanced CD4/CD8. Mainly in CM and EM were contracting CD4+ clones; CD8+ were in EMRA.

This clonotype was seen more than once but under ten times. The antigen is undetermined. The 5'RACE method, run with constant-segment primers, produced TCR alpha and TCR beta cDNA libraries (carrying sample barcodes and UMIs). One entry per CDR3 protein results from TCRdb running MiXCR on the 5' RACE reads. This sample yields about 150,000 distinct CDR3 sequences, of which 13% are seen a single time; 3.3% belongs to the top ten. V lost 6 bases, J lost 4 bases, and 10 bases lay in between. The CDR3 totals 12 residues. The TCR originated in a man aged 18-30 years who had mild COVID-19 (a few samples of this study predate the infection). Cell type and time point are not known. The source material was PBMCs or a T cell subset sorted from them (not recorded which). The chain links TRBV23-1 to TRBJ2-7; D unresolved. TRBV23-1 is annotated as an ORF whose role is uncertain. CDR3 DNA sequence: TGCGCCAGCAGCCAAGACTTGTACGAGCAGTACGTC. It yields the protein CASSQDLYEQYV.